This TCR beta chain was recorded in a study of control samples from healthy donors and cancer patients. The protocol was immunoSEQ multiplex PCR, while the TCRdb copy is restricted to in-frame clones and leaves out a portion. The table shows about 160,000 clones, with 80% to 90% occurring only once. The CDR3 spans 14 residues. CDR1 is LGHDT, CDR2 YNNKEL, per germline (reference sequence). Trimming removed 5 bases at V and 3 bases at J, with 10 bases between. This clone occurred once. Source material: blood. This receptor was identified in a man under 40 in good health. J is TRBJ2-2 and V is TRBV3-1 (or the pseudogene TRBV3-2); the D call may be TRBD1 or TRBD2 (5 bases each). The DNA for the CDR3 is TGTGCCAGCAGCTTCCAGGGAGACACCGGGGAGCTGTTTTTT. Amino acid sequence: CASSFQGDTGELFF.